A single sample is the source of the 23 T cell receptor beta chains below, sequenced in a study of blood T cell repertoires in COVID-19. The method was immunoSEQ multiplex PCR; TCRdb's version includes in-frame clones alone and lacks a portion of them. The data hold 170,000 or so clones, with 80% to 85% observed a single time. Sequencing was carried out using peripheral blood. The receptors were sampled from a woman aged 35 to 49 with COVID-19, enrolled during active disease.

The chain has TRBV12-3 or TRBV12-4 and TRBJ1-6; possible D gene TRBD1, 5 bases. This CDR3 has 12 amino acids. V gave up 7 bases and J gave up 13 bases, with 14 bases separating them. The CDR3 DNA sequence: TGTGCCAGCACCCTCGACAGTGGGCCCCTCCACTTT. Translated, it gives CASTLDSGPLHF.

J is TRBJ2-1 and V is TRBV6-5; no reliable D call. In germline, CDR1 is MNHEY, CDR2 SVGAGI. CDR3 length: 11 amino acids. The V end lost 11 bases, the J end lost 6 bases, and 11 bases lay between the germline ends. The CDR3 loop reads CAAERRNEQFF. CDR3 coding DNA: TGTGCCGCCGAGAGGCGCAATGAGCAGTTCTTC.

The sample holds one count of this clone. The chain couples TRBV2 to TRBJ1-2; a possible D gene is TRBD1 (6 bases). This CDR3 comprises 13 residues. CDR1 is SNHLY and CDR2 is FYNNEI in the germline V gene. V lost 4 bases, J lost 3 bases, and 9 bases lay in between. The DNA for the CDR3 is TGTGCCAGCAGTGTACAGGGTGACTATGGCTACACCTTC. Residues: CASSVQGDYGYTF.

The V gene is TRBV5-1, the J gene TRBJ1-2; a weak D match, TRBD1 (6 bases). This CDR3 has 13 residues. The germline V and J ends were trimmed by 0 bases and 3 bases, with 6 bases remaining between them. Germline values: CDR1 SGHRS, CDR2 YFSETQ. The CDR3 here is CASSLDRDYGYTF. The DNA of the CDR3 is TGCGCCAGCAGCTTGGACAGGGACTATGGCTACACCTTC.

The rearrangement uses TRBV24-1 and TRBJ2-1, with TRBD2 matching over 9 bases. Germline-derived CDR1 and CDR2 are KGHDR and SFDVKD. J lost 7 bases, V lost 4 bases, and 7 bases had no gene match. The CDR3 consists of 15 residues. CDR3 sequence (DNA): TGTGCCACCAGTGACCAGGGACTAGCTACGAATGAGCAGTTCTTC. Encoded protein: CATSDQGLATNEQFF.

This clone was detected a few times. The CDR3 reads CASSPYGQGRKRGYEQYF. As DNA, the CDR3 is TGTGCCAGCAGCCCCTACGGACAGGGGAGGAAAAGGGGATACGAGCAGTACTTC. This sequence joins TRBV14 and TRBJ2-7, with 9 bases lining up with TRBD1. Germline V gene sequence: CDR1 SGHDN, CDR2 FVKESK. The length of the CDR3 is 18 residues. V shed 4 bases, J shed 4 bases, and the junction held 17 bases outside the gene matches.

The V gene is TRBV11-2, the J gene TRBJ2-3; TRBD2 matches 7 bases. Germline V gene sequence: CDR1 SGHAT, CDR2 FQNNGV. CDR3 length: 17 residues. V shed 4 bases and J 1 base; nucleotides not matched to a gene: 11. CDR3 region: CASSYRASGLRTDTQYF. The CDR3 region has the DNA TGTGCCAGCAGCTACCGGGCTAGCGGTCTACGCACAGATACGCAGTATTTT.

The genes are TRBV6-6 and TRBJ1-6, with 8 bases matching TRBD1. This CDR3 has 15 residues. Germline lookup yields CDR1 MNHNY and CDR2 SVGAGI (reference sequence). V was clipped by 7 bases and J by 7 bases; unmatched bases: 9. The DNA of the CDR3 is TGTGCCAGCACCTCAGACAGGGGACAGAATTCACCCCTCCACTTT. This gives the protein CASTSDRGQNSPLHF.

The J gene is TRBJ2-3, the V gene TRBV10-1; tentative D call: TRBD2 (6 bases). This CDR3 is 14 amino acids long. Trimming stripped 3 bases from V and 4 bases from J, with 11 bases between. In germline, CDR1 is WNHNN, CDR2 SYGVQD (reference sequence). The CDR3 reads CASSDGGEADTQYF. CDR3 coding DNA: TGCGCCAGCAGTGACGGGGGAGAGGCAGATACGCAGTATTTT.

This clone was observed once. Other DNA sequences within the sample encode an identical CDR3. For the CDR3, the DNA is TGTGCCAGCAGTTCGGGACTAGCGGGCGGTCAAGAGACCCAGTACTTC. Translated, it gives CASSSGLAGGQETQYF. The chain carries TRBV28 and TRBJ2-5, with 12 nucleotides matching TRBD2. CDR1 is MDHEN, CDR2 SYDVKM, per germline. The ends lost 4 bases at V and 2 bases at J; junction bases unmatched: 5. This CDR3 has 16 amino acids. Based on the CDR3 plus reference TRBV28 and TRBJ2-5, the full variable domain is DVKVTQSSRYLVKRTGEKVFLECVQDMDHENMFWYRQDPGLGLRLIYFSYDVKMKEKGDIPEGYSVSREKKERFSLILESASTNQTSMYLCASSSGLAGGQETQYFGPGTRLLVL.

The rearrangement joins TRBV7-9 to TRBJ2-7, with unresolved D. Germline V gene lookup returns CDR1 SEHNR and CDR2 FQNEAQ (reference sequence). This CDR3 is 12 amino acids long. Trimming took 5 bases from V and 0 from J, leaving 5 bases between them. This CDR3 is CASSLNSYEQYF. The CDR3 DNA sequence: TGTGCCAGCAGCCTTAACTCCTACGAGCAGTACTTC.

In its sample, this clone was seen a few times. This chain uses TRBV14 with TRBJ1-2; D is undetermined. This CDR3 region has 13 residues. V was trimmed by 4 bases and J by 4 bases, leaving 10 bases between them. Germline CDR1 and CDR2: SGHDN and FVKESK. CDR3 in DNA: TGTGCCAGCAGCCTGTGGGCCAGCTATGGCTACACCTTC. It is translated as CASSLWASYGYTF.

The V and J genes are TRBV7-2 and TRBJ2-2; D is possibly TRBD1 (6 bases). The CDR3 has 14 residues. Trimming left V 3 bases short and J 7 bases short, with 12 bases between. The germline V gene encodes CDR1 SGHTA and CDR2 FQGNSA. The CDR3 spells CASSLRQAVGELFF. DNA for the CDR3: TGTGCCAGCAGCTTGCGACAGGCGGTCGGGGAGCTGTTTTTT.

This chain joins TRBV11-1 and TRBJ1-2; D may be TRBD1 (5 bases). The CDR3 has 15 amino acids. Germline lookup yields CDR1 SGHAT and CDR2 FQDESV (reference sequence). V was trimmed by 6 bases and J by 0 bases, leaving 14 bases between them. DNA for the CDR3: TGTGCCAGCAGGCCGAACAGGATCGCTAACTATGGCTACACCTTC. As protein: CASRPNRIANYGYTF.

J is TRBJ1-4 and V is TRBV5-5; 9 nucleotides agree with TRBD1. Germline values: CDR1 SGHKS, CDR2 YYEKEE (reference sequence). This CDR3 comprises 15 residues. The ends lost 2 bases at V and 7 bases at J; junction bases unmatched: 6. In nucleotides, the CDR3 is TGTGCCAGCAGCTTACAGGGGGCGTTGAGTGAAAAACTGTTTTTT. Its protein is CASSLQGALSEKLFF.

The chain couples TRBV2 to TRBJ1-5, with D perhaps matching TRBD1 (5 bases). Germline CDR1 SNHLY, CDR2 FYNNEI. The V end lost 8 bases, the J end lost 2 bases, and 13 bases lay between the germline ends. This CDR3 region has 14 residues. The CDR3, as DNA: TGTGCCAGCGGCATCAGGGAGGGCAATCAGCCCCAGCATTTT. It yields the protein CASGIREGNQPQHF.

V gene TRBV28 combines with J gene TRBJ1-1, with D unresolved. Germline assignment: CDR1 MDHEN and CDR2 SYDVKM. V was pared by 7 bases and J by 0 bases, with 6 bases between. The CDR3 extends over 12 amino acids. The CDR3 DNA sequence: TGTGCCAGCAAACCGGTGAACACTGAAGCTTTCTTT. Encoded protein: CASKPVNTEAFF.

J is TRBJ2-7 and V is TRBV27; 8 bases are a match to TRBD2. Germline V gives CDR1 MNHEY, CDR2 SMNVEV (reference sequence). This CDR3 comprises 15 residues. The V gene end was trimmed by 5 bases and the J gene end by 4 bases; junction bases not matched to a gene: 10. The CDR3 sequence: CASSPRSGRDYEQYF. The CDR3 DNA sequence: TGTGCCAGCAGTCCCCGGAGCGGGAGAGATTACGAGCAGTACTTC.

V and J are TRBV10-2 and TRBJ1-2; the match to TRBD1 covers 9 bases. CDR3 length: 13 amino acids. Germline-derived CDR1 and CDR2 are WSHSY and SAAADI. J gave up 8 bases and V 7 bases, and 8 bases lay outside the gene matches. Here the CDR3 reads CASTADRGGGYTF. CDR3 in DNA: TGCGCCAGCACCGCGGACAGGGGAGGAGGCTACACCTTC.

This sequence joins TRBV7-8 and TRBJ1-2, with D hard to call. The CDR3 covers 14 residues. Trimming took off 5 bases at V and 2 bases at J, with 12 bases between the two ends. Per germline, CDR1 SGHVS and CDR2 FQNEAQ. The CDR3 loop reads CASSASGGNYGYTF. The CDR3 nucleotides are TGTGCCAGCAGCGCGTCAGGAGGAAACTATGGCTACACCTTC. Full variable domain (rest looked up from reference TRBV7-8 and TRBJ1-2): GAGVSQSPRYKVAKRGQDVALRCDPISGHVSLFWYQQALGQGPEFLTYFQNEAQLDKSGLPSDRFFAERPEGSVSTLKIQRTQQEDSAVYLCASSASGGNYGYTFGSGTRLTVV.

V and J are TRBV24-1 and TRBJ1-6; 9 nucleotides line up with TRBD1. V lost 8 bases, J lost 11 bases, and 15 bases stayed unmatched. Germline V lookup: CDR1 KGHDR, CDR2 SFDVKD. The CDR3 has 16 amino acids. The CDR3 is CATIRETGGVSPPLHF. CDR3 nucleotide sequence: TGTGCCACCATCCGGGAGACAGGGGGTGTTAGTCCACCCCTCCACTTT.

The chain joins TRBV2 to TRBJ1-2; D uncertain. The germline CDR1 and CDR2 sequences are SNHLY and FYNNEI. V lost 3 bases to trimming and J lost 0 bases, with 11 bases between them. This CDR3 has 15 amino acids. The CDR3 nucleotides are TGTGCCAGCAGTGAGCCCCTCGGGGCTAACTATGGCTACACCTTC. Amino acid sequence: CASSEPLGANYGYTF.

This chain links TRBV10-2 with TRBJ1-1; 7 nucleotides line up with TRBD1. The germline V gene encodes CDR1 WSHSY and CDR2 SAAADI. This CDR3 is 12 amino acids long. J was trimmed by 6 bases and V by 6 bases; bases with no gene match: 4. CDR3 amino acids: CASSLDRAEAFF. The CDR3 region has the DNA TGCGCCAGCAGCCTCGACAGGGCTGAAGCTTTCTTT.